This TCR beta chain was recorded in a study of Graves' ophthalmopathy and Graves' hyperthyroidism. The authors amplified TCR beta CDR3 regions from RNA transcripts. HTBI primers were employed in first-round RT-PCR, then a second-round multiplex PCR followed. One entry per CDR3 protein results from TCRdb running MiXCR on the multiplex PCR reads. The sample shows approximately 480,000 distinct CDR3 sequences, approximately 15% of them seen only once. V gave up 6 bases and J gave up 3 bases, with 14 bases separating them. This CDR3 region has 15 residues. PBMCs had their origin in fresh peripheral blood (over 8.5 ml). Whole-study findings and limits: Between ophthalmopathy and stable hyperthyroidism, a 13-signature model drew a separation with approximately 87% sensitivity and less than 83% specificity.

Ten or more counts support this clonotype. Antigen unknown. The sequenced sample was blood. The origin of this receptor is a woman between 25 and 40 years old with Graves' ophthalmopathy. The chain recombines TRBV12-3 or TRBV12-4 with TRBJ2-2; a possible D gene is TRBD2 (6 bases). CDR3 in DNA: TGTGCCAGCAGCTCAGTCGCGGGGCACACCGGGGAGCTGTTTTTT. Protein product: CASSSVAGHTGELFF.